The clone carrying this TCR beta chain has a count of ten or more. Its specificity is not known. The germline gives CDR1 SGHRS, CDR2 YFSETQ. The V end lost 5 bases, the J end lost 6 bases, and 12 bases lay between the germline ends. CDR3 length equals 13 residues. This record comes from a study of T-cell reconstitution after alpha-beta-depleted transplantation in children. General study results and limits: After transplant, at about two months, alpha-beta T cells were reportedly derived from several hundred expanded graft clones. By one year post-transplant, T-cell counts and diversity largely arose from T cells that were newly produced. High day-60 TCRbeta diversity in some patients came from surviving recipient T cells and thymic progenitors.

TCRbeta library preparation incorporated unique molecular identifiers. TCRdb re-called the PCR reads through MiXCR, storing one row per CDR3 protein. Of approximately 300,000 distinct CDR3 sequences detected, roughly a tenth appear once; the ten largest clones hold roughly 7%. The receptor comes from a boy in the first two years of life with acute myeloid leukemia, due to receive a stem cell transplant. The chain links TRBV5-1 to TRBJ2-4; no firm D call. This material consisted of PBMCs, taken before TCRalphabeta/CD19-depleted stem cell transplant. This CDR3 is CASREPEINIQYF. The CDR3 DNA follows: TGCGCCAGCAGGGAGCCGGAGATAAACATTCAGTACTTC.